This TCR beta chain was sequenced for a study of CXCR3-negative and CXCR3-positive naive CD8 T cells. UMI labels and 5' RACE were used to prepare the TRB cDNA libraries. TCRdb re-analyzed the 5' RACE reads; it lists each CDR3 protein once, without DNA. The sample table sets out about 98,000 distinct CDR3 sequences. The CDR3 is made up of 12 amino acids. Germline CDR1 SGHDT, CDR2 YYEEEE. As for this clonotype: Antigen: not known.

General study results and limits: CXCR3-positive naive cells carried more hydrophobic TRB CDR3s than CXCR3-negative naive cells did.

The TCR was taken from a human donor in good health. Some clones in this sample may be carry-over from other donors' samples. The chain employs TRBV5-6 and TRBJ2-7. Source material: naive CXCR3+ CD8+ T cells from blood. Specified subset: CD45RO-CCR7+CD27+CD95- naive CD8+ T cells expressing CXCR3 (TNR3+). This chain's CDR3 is CASSLDEDEQYF.